The 14 T cell receptor beta chains reported below all come from one sample, sequenced in a study of Graves' ophthalmopathy and Graves' hyperthyroidism. Amplification targeted the TCR beta CDR3 regions, with RNA transcripts as the source material. An initial RT-PCR round employing HTBI primers preceded a second-round multiplex PCR. MiXCR, applied by TCRdb to the multiplex PCR reads, yields one record per CDR3 protein. The data hold about 15,000 distinct CDR3 sequences, with roughly 46% observed a single time. The sequencing sample was made of peripheral blood. Receptors originate from a woman between 40 and 55 years old with stable Graves' hyperthyroidism.

This clonotype showed up many times. The V and J genes are TRBV6-2 or TRBV6-3 and TRBJ2-1; no reliable D call. The V end lost 0 bases, the J end lost 10 bases, and 7 bases lay between the germline ends. Germline V gives CDR1 MNHEY, CDR2 SVGEGT. The CDR3 covers 12 residues. CDR3 region: CASSYSVYEQFF. In DNA, the CDR3 is TGTGCCAGCAGTTACTCGGTCTACGAGCAGTTCTTC.

This clonotype has ten or more counts. This chain connects TRBV9 to TRBJ2-3; 9 bases are shared with TRBD2. The CDR3 consists of 15 residues. With 3 bases clipped from V and 0 bases from J, the junction kept 2 bases outside the gene matches. Per germline, CDR1 SGDLS and CDR2 YYNGEE. DNA of the CDR3: TGTGCCAGCAGCGCAGCGGGGGGTAGCACAGATACGCAGTATTTT. Its protein is CASSAAGGSTDTQYF.

This chain connects TRBV14 to TRBJ1-6; no firm D call. Germline V CDR1 and CDR2: SGHDN, FVKESK. CDR3 length: 13 amino acids. With 0 bases removed from V and 8 bases from J, the gap between germline ends came to 5 bases. The CDR3: CASSQEGYSPLHF. CDR3 DNA sequence: TGTGCCAGCAGCCAAGAAGGCTATTCACCCCTCCACTTT.

The V call is TRBV19, the J call TRBJ2-7; 7 bases map to TRBD1. Germline values: CDR1 LNHDA, CDR2 SQIVND (reference sequence). The CDR3 has 14 amino acids. V trimming: 5 bases; J trimming: 1 base; junction bases outside the gene matches: 5. The DNA of the CDR3 is TGTGCCAGTAGTCTCCGGGACAGTTCCTACGAGCAGTACTTC. It encodes CASSLRDSSYEQYF.

This clonotype was observed many times. The chain carries TRBV20-1 and TRBJ1-1; 8 bases map to TRBD1. V was pared by 3 bases and J by 5 bases, with 2 bases of the junction left unmatched. The CDR3 contains 12 residues. Germline V lookup: CDR1 DFQATT, CDR2 SNEGSKA (reference sequence). The CDR3 DNA sequence: TGCAGTGCTAGGACAGGGGTGACTGAAGCTTTCTTT. Its protein product is CSARTGVTEAFF.

This clonotype came up a few times. The chain links TRBV6-1 to TRBJ1-1; D is possibly TRBD1 (6 bases). Trimming removed 10 bases from V and 0 bases from J, with 21 bases in between. Germline CDR1 is MNHNS and CDR2 is SASEGT. The CDR3 extends over 16 amino acids. This CDR3 is CATRGGRRTMNTEAFF. The CDR3 DNA reads TGTGCCACGCGCGGGGGCAGGCGGACAATGAACACTGAAGCTTTCTTT.

Only one count was recorded for this clonotype. The chain employs TRBV12-3 or TRBV12-4 and TRBJ1-1; D uncertain. There are 13 residues in the CDR3. V gave up 2 bases and J gave up 1 base, with 5 bases separating them. Written as DNA, the CDR3 is TGTGCCAGCAGTTTAAAAGGGAACACTGAAGCTTTCTTT. This codes for CASSLKGNTEAFF.

The rearrangement joins TRBV20-1 to TRBJ2-5; TRBD2 is a possible D gene (6 bases). From germline, CDR1 is DFQATT and CDR2 SNEGSKA (reference sequence). The CDR3 extends over 13 amino acids. The germline V and J ends were trimmed by 2 bases and 5 bases, with 12 bases remaining between them. The CDR3 spells CSARPGVGETQYF. The CDR3 bases are TGCAGTGCTAGACCGGGGGTTGGGGAGACCCAGTACTTC.

The V gene is TRBV29-1, the J gene TRBJ1-2; possibly TRBD1 for D (5 bases). The germline V and J ends were trimmed by 0 bases and 3 bases, with 17 bases remaining between them. From germline, CDR1 is SQVTM and CDR2 ANQGSEA. This CDR3 is built from 16 residues. Here the CDR3 DNA reads TGCAGCGTTGAAGATGGGAAGGGACGACGTGACTATGGCTACACCTTC. This sequence encodes CSVEDGKGRRDYGYTF.

This clonotype occurred many times. The gene calls are TRBV7-9 and TRBJ2-3; a possible D gene is TRBD2 (6 bases). CDR1 and CDR2 from the germline V gene are SEHNR and FQNEAQ (reference sequence). There are 14 residues in the CDR3. V was cut by 3 bases and J by 3 bases, with 10 bases left in between. DNA for the CDR3: TGTGCCAGCAGCTTCGGGGACTTGACAGATACGCAGTATTTT. This gives the protein CASSFGDLTDTQYF.

In regard to this clonotype: The final CDR3 position lacks the conserved phenylalanine or tryptophan, pointing to a likely read error. This chain uses TRBV6-5 with TRBJ1-3; possibly TRBD1 for D (5 bases). The CDR3 is 15 amino acids. CDR1 MNHEY and CDR2 SVGAGI come from the germline V gene. V was clipped by 3 bases and J by 6 bases, with 15 bases between them. The CDR3 loop is CASSYRGGPLNTIYC. CDR3 nucleotides: TGTGCCAGCAGTTATAGGGGCGGCCCATTAAACACCATATATTGT.

The rearrangement uses TRBV29-1 and TRBJ2-1; D unresolved. This CDR3 spans 12 amino acids. CDR1 and CDR2 (germline): SQVTM, ANQGSEA. V was cut by 4 bases and J by 4 bases, with 8 bases left in between. CDR3 sequence reads: CSVGPDYNEQFF. The CDR3 DNA sequence: TGCAGCGTTGGCCCGGATTACAATGAGCAGTTCTTC.

The CDR3 nucleotides read TGTGCCAGTAGTATCGGAGGAACTAATGAAAAACTGTTTTTT. Its protein is CASSIGGTNEKLFF. The rearrangement joins TRBV19 to TRBJ1-4; D is undetermined. This CDR3 has 14 amino acids. Trimming stripped 3 bases from V and 1 base from J, with 6 bases between. Germline V gives CDR1 LNHDA, CDR2 SQIVND (reference sequence).

Notes on this clonotype: A read error may be the cause here, since a much bigger clone is one base away. The chain recombines TRBV2 with TRBJ2-7, with TRBD1 matching 12 bases. Germline loops: CDR1 SNHLY, CDR2 FYNNEI. The CDR3 spans 15 residues. In DNA, the CDR3 is TGTGCCGGCAGTGCCACCGGGACAGGGGGCGCGGAGCAGTACTTC. Residues: CAGSATGTGGAEQYF.